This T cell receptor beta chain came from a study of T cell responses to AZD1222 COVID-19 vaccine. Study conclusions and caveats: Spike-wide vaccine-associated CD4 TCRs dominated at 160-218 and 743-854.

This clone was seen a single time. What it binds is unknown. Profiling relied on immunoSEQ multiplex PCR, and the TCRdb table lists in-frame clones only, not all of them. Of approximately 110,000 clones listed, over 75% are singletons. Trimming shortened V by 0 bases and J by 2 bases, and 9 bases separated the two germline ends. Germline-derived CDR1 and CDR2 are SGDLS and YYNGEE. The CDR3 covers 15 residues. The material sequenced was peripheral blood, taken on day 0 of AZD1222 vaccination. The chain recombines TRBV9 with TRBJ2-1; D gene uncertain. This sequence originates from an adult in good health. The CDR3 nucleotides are TGTGCCAGCAGCGTAGAGGGCCTTCCCTACAATGAGCAGTTCTTC. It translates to CASSVEGLPYNEQFF.